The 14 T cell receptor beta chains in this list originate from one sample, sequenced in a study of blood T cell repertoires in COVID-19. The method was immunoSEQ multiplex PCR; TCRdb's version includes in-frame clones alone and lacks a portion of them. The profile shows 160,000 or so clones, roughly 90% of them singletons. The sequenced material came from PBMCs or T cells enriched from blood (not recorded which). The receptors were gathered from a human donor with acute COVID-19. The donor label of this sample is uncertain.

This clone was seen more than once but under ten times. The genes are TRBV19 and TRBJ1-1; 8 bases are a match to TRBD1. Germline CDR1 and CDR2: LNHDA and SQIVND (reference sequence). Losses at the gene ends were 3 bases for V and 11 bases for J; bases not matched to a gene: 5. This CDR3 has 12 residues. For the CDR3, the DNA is TGTGCCAGTAGTATGGGACAGGTCGGGGCTTTCTTT. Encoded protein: CASSMGQVGAFF.

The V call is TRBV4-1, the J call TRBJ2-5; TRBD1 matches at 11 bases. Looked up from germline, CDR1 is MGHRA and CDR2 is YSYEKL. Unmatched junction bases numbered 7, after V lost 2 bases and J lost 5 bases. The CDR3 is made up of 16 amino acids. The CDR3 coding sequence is TGCGCCAGCAGCCAACGAGGACAGGGGGCTATGGAGACCCAGTACTTC. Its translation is CASSQRGQGAMETQYF.

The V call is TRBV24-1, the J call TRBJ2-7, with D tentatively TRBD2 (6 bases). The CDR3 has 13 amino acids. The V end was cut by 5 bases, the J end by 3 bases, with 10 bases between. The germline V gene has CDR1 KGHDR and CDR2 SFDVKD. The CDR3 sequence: CATSGTGDYEQYF. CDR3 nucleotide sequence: TGTGCCACCAGTGGTACGGGAGACTACGAGCAGTACTTC.

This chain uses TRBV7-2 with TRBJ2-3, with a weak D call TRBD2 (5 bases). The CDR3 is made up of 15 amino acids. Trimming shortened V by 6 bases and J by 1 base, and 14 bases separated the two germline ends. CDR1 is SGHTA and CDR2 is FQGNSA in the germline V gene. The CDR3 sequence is CASRGQSGGTDTQYF. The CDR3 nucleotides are TGTGCCAGCAGGGGCCAAAGCGGAGGCACAGATACGCAGTATTTT. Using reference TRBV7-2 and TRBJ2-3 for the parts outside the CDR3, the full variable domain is GAGVSQSPSNKVTEKGKDVELRCDPISGHTALYWYRQSLGQGLEFLIYFQGNSAPDKSGLPSDRFSAERTGGSVSTLTIQRTQQEDSAVYLCASRGQSGGTDTQYFGPGTRLTVL.

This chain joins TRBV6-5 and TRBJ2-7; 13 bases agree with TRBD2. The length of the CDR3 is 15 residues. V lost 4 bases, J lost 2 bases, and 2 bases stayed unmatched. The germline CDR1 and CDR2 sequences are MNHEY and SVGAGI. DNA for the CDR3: TGTGCCAGCAGTTTACTAGCGGGGGGGACCTACGAGCAGTACTTC. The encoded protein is CASSLLAGGTYEQYF.

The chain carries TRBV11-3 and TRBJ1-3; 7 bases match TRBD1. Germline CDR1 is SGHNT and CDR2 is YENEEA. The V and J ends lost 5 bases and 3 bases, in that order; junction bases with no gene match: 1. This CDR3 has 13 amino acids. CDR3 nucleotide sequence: TGTGCCAGCAGCCGGGACAGTGGAAACACCATATATTTT. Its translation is CASSRDSGNTIYF.

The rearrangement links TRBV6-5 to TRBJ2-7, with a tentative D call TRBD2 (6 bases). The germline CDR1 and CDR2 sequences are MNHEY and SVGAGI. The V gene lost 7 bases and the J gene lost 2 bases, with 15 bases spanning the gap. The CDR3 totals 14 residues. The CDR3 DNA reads TGTGCCAGCATCTCGCGGGGACGCACCTACGAGCAGTACTTC. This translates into CASISRGRTYEQYF.

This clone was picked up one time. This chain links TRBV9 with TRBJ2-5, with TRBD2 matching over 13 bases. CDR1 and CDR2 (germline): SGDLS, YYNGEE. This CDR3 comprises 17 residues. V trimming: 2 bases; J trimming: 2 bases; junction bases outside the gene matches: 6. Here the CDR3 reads CASSVGLAGALQETQYF. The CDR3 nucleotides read TGTGCCAGCAGCGTCGGACTAGCGGGGGCTCTACAAGAGACCCAGTACTTC.

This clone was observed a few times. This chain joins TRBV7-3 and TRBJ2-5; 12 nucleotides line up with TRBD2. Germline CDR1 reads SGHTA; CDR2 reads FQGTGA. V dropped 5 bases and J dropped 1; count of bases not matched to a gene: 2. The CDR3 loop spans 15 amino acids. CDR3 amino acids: CASSRTSGAQETQYF. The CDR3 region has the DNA TGTGCCAGCAGCCGGACTAGCGGGGCCCAAGAGACCCAGTACTTC.

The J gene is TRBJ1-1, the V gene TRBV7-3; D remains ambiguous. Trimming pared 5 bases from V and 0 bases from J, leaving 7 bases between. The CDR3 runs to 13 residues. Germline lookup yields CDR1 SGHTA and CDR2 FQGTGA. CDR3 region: CASSREMNTEAFF. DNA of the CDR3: TGTGCCAGCAGCCGAGAGATGAACACTGAAGCTTTCTTT.

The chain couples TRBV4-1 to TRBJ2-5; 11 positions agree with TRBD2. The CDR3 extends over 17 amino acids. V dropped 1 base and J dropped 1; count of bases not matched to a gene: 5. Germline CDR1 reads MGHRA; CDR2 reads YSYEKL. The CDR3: CASSQGLAGSLQETQYF. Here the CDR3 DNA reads TGCGCCAGCAGCCAAGGACTAGCGGGGTCCCTCCAAGAGACCCAGTACTTC.

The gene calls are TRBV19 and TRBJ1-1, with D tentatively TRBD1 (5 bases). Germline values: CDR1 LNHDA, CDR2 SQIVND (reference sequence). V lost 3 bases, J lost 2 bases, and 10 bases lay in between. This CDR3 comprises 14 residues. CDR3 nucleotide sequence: TGTGCCAGTAGTATCGCCAGGGCCAACACTGAAGCTTTCTTT. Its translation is CASSIARANTEAFF.

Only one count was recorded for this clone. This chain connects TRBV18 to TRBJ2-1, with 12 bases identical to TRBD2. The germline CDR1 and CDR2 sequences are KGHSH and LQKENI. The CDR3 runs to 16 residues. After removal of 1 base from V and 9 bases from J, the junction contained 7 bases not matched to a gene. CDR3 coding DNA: TGTGCCAGCTCACCACGACTAGCGGGAGACGGGAGTGAGCAGTTCTTC. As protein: CASSPRLAGDGSEQFF.

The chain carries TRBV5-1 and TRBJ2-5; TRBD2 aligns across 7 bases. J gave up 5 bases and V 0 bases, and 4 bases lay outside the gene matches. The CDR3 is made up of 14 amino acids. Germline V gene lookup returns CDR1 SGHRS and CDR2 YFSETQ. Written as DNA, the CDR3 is TGCGCCAGCAGCTTGGGACTAGCTGTCGAGACCCAGTACTTC. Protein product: CASSLGLAVETQYF.